This entry is about one TCR beta chain. Its target is unknown. This record comes from a study of cytomegalovirus exposure and HLA in healthy donors. V lost 9 bases, J lost 5 bases, and 22 bases lay in between. This CDR3 spans 15 amino acids. CDR1 SGDLS and CDR2 YYNGEE come from the germline V gene. 60 Vbeta and 13 Jbeta primers were used in PCR. The assay was immunoSEQ multiplex PCR, and TCRdb's table has in-frame clones only and misses some. This table holds roughly 150,000 clones, approximately 73% found once. Notes on the study in general: Rare sequences made up most TCRs, while some public TCRs were found in many donors. Earlier results showed most TCR beta V segments being productive about 90% or about 30% of the time.

This chain connects TRBV9 to TRBJ2-3; a weak D match, TRBD2 (6 bases). Sequencing was done on a sample of PBMCs. The receptor's source is a man aged 25 to 40 in good health and CMV-seropositive. CDR3 DNA sequence: TGTGCCACCAAAGCGGGCCTCGGACCCCTAGATACGCAGTATTTT. Its translation is CATKAGLGPLDTQYF.